A selection of T cell receptor beta chains follows, all from one sample in a study of shared clonotypes between healthy human individuals. Produced via immunoSEQ multiplex PCR; TCRdb's table is partial and in-frame only. Among some 2.3 million clones listed, about 92% were seen once. Input material: naive CD4+ T cells from PBMCs. These receptors came from a man younger than 30 in good health. Some clones in this sample may be carry-over from other donors' samples. CDR3s leave out the opening cysteine and the closing phenylalanine or tryptophan. The order of the fields is V gene, J gene, clone size, CDR3 protein. For some rows the clone size is stated as once, few or many, or as a class when expanded; others skip it.

>TRBV28|TRBJ2-2|-
ASTRRVTGELF
>TRBV27|TRBJ2-6|-
ASSSTGVSGANVLT
>TRBV11-2|TRBJ2-1|-
ASDWGNNEQF
>TRBV5-4|TRBJ2-5|-
ASSSPTSPETQY
>TRBV7-2|TRBJ2-3|-
ASSLVQVTDTQY
>TRBV2|TRBJ2-5|-
ASSGPEETQY
>TRBV9|TRBJ2-2|-
ASSVGSGVPPGELF
>TRBV9|TRBJ1-1|-
ASSVTGAQGEAF
>TRBV30|TRBJ1-1|-
AWIPDRGEAF
>TRBV19|TRBJ2-2|few
ASSVRTANTGELF
>TRBV11-3|TRBJ2-1|once
ASSLAQNNEQF
>TRBV30|TRBJ1-3|-
AWSMRATIY
>TRBV9|TRBJ2-2|-
ASSVDAANTGELF
>TRBV7-3|TRBJ2-1|-
ASSLTRERGYNEQF
>TRBV5-1|TRBJ2-5|-
ASSLNSARTETQY
>TRBV18|TRBJ2-7|-
ASSPSPGSLYEQY